The entry below describes one T cell receptor beta chain. Its target is not known. This sample is part of a study of T cell responses to AZD1222 COVID-19 vaccine. Study-level results: Among spike-specific TCRs, nearly half reportedly target unmutated variant regions. Clonal diversity may have been underestimated in mostly white British donors. No repertoire was sampled before or during the peak T cell response, only after it. CD4 TCRs covered the whole spike, strongest at regions 160-218 and 743-854.

Sequenced by immunoSEQ multiplex PCR; TCRdb stores in-frame clones only, minus some. Of some 92,000 clones listed, 90% to 95% are singletons. The starting material was peripheral blood, obtained on day 0 of AZD1222 vaccination. This sequence originates from an adult in good health.

CDR3 sequence (DNA): TGTGCCAGCAGTTATGGGCGGCAGGGACGAAGCTATGGCTACACCTTC. This encodes CASSYGRQGRSYGYTF. This chain joins TRBV6-2 or TRBV6-3 and TRBJ1-2; perhaps TRBD1 as D (5 bases). V gave up 3 bases and J gave up 4 bases, with 18 bases separating them. In germline, CDR1 is MNHEY, CDR2 SVGEGT. The CDR3 extends over 16 amino acids.